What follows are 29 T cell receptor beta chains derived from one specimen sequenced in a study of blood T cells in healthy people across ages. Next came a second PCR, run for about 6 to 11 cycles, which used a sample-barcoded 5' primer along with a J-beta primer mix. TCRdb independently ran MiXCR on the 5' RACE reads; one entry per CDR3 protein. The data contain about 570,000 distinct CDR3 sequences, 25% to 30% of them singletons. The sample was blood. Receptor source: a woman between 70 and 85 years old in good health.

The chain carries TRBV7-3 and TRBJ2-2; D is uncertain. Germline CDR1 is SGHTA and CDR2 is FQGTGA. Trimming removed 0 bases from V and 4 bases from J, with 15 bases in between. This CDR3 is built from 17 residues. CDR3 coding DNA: TGTGCCAGCAGCTTAACGTTGGGCAGACCCATCACCGGGGAGCTGTTTTTT. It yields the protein CASSLTLGRPITGELFF.

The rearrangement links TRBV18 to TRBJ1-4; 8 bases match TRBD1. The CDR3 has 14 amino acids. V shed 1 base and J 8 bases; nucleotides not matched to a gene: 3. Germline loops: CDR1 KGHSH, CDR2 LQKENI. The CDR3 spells CASSPQWTGEKLFF. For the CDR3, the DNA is TGTGCCAGCTCACCACAATGGACAGGGGAAAAACTGTTTTTT.

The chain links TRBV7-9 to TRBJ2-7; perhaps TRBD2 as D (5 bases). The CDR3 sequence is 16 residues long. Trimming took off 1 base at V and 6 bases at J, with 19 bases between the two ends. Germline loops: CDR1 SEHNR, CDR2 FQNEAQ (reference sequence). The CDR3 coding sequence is TGTGCCAGCAGCTTAGGTCTAGGGATTGGAGGCATCGAGCAGTACTTC. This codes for CASSLGLGIGGIEQYF.

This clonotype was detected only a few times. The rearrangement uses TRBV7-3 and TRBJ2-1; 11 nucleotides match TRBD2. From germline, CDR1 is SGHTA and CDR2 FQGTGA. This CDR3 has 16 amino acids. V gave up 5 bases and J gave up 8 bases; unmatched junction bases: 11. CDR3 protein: CASSPIAGGQLDEQFF. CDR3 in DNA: TGTGCCAGCAGCCCTATAGCGGGGGGGCAGTTGGATGAGCAGTTCTTC. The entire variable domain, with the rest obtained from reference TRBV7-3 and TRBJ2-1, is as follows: GAGVSQTPSNKVTEKGKYVELRCDPISGHTALYWYRQSLGQGPEFLIYFQGTGAADDSGLPNDRFFAVRPEGSVSTLKIQRTERGDSAVYLCASSPIAGGQLDEQFFGPGTRLTVL.

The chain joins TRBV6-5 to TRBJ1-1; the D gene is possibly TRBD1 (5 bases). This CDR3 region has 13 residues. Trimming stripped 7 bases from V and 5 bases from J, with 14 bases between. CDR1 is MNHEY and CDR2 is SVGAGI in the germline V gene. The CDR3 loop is CASKPGMRTEAFF. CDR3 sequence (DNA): TGTGCCAGCAAACCAGGGATGAGGACTGAAGCTTTCTTT.

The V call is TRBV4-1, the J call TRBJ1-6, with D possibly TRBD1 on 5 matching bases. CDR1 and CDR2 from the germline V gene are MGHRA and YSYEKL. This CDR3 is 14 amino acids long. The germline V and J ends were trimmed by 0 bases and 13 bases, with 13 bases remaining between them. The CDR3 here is CASSQDGAPWPLHF. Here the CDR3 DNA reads TGCGCCAGCAGCCAAGATGGGGCCCCATGGCCCCTCCACTTT.

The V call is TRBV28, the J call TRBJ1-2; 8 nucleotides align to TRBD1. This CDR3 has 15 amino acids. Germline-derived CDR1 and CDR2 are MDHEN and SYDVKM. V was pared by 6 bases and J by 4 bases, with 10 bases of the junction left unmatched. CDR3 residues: CASSPRGPTVYGYTF. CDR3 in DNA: TGTGCCAGCAGCCCCAGGGGGCCAACCGTCTATGGCTACACCTTC.

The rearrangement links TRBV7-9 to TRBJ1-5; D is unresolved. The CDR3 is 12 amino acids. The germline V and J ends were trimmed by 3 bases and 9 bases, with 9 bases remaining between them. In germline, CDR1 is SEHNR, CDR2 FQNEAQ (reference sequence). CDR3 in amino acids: CASSLERGPQHF. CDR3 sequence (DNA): TGTGCCAGCAGCTTGGAGAGAGGGCCCCAGCATTTT. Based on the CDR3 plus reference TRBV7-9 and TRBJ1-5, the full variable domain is DTGVSQNPRHKITKRGQNVTFRCDPISEHNRLYWYRQTLGQGPEFLTYFQNEAQLEKSRLLSDRFSAERPKGSFSTLEIQRTEQGDSAMYLCASSLERGPQHFGDGTRLSIL.

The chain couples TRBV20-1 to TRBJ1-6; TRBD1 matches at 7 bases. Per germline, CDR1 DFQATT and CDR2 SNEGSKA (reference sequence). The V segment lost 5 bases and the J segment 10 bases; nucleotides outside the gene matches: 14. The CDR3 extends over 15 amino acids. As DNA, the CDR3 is TGCAGTGCTCTAGGGGGCGAAACGAGGCGGTCACCCCTCCACTTT. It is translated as CSALGGETRRSPLHF.

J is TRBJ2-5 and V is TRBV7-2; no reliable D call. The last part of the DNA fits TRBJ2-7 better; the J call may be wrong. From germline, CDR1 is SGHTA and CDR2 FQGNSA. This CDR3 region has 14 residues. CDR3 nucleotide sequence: TGTGCCAGCAACGATGCAGGCAGGCCCTACGAGCAGTACTTC. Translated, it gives CASNDAGRPYEQYF.

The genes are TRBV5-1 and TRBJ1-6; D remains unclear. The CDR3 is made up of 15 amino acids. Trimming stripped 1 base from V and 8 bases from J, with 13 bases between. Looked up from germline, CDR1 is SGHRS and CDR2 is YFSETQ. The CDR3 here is CASSLSRPGDSPLHF. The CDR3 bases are TGCGCCAGCAGCTTGAGTAGGCCTGGGGATTCACCCCTCCACTTT.

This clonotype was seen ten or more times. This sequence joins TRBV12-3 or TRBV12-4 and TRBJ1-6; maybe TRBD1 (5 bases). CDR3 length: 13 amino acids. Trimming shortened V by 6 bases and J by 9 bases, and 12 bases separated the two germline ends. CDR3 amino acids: CASSPGRGSPLHF. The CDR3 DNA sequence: TGTGCCAGCAGCCCCGGGAGGGGTTCACCCCTCCACTTT.

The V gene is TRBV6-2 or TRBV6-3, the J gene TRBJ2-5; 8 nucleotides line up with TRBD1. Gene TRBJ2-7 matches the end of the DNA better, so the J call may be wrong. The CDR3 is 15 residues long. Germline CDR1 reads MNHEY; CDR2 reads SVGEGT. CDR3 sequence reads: CASSYLGQGSYEQYF. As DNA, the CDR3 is TGTGCCAGCAGTTACCTAGGACAGGGTTCCTACGAGCAGTACTTC.

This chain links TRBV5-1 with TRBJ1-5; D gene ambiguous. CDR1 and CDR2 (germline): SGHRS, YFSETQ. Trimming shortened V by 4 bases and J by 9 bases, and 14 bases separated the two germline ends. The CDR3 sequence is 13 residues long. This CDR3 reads CASSPGGSGPQHF. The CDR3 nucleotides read TGCGCCAGCAGCCCAGGAGGGTCCGGGCCCCAGCATTTT.

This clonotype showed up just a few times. CDR3 residues: CASSQGQALQETQYF. The CDR3 DNA reads TGCGCCAGCAGCCAGGGACAGGCATTACAAGAGACCCAGTACTTC. This chain joins TRBV5-1 and TRBJ2-5; 8 nucleotides agree with TRBD1. Germline values: CDR1 SGHRS, CDR2 YFSETQ. J lost 2 bases, V lost 4 bases, and 7 bases had no gene match. This CDR3 comprises 15 residues.

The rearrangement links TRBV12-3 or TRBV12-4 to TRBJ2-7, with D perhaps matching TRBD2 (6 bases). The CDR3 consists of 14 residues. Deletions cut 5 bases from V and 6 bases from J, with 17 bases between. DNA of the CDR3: TGTGCCAGCAGTGGTTTGACGGGGCGGGGCGAGCAGTACTTC. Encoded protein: CASSGLTGRGEQYF.

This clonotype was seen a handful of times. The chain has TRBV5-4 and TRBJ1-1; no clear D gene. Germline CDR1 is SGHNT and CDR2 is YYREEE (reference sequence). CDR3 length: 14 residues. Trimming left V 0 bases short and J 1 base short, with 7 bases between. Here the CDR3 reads CASSLAYGNTEAFF. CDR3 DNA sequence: TGTGCCAGCAGCTTGGCCTACGGGAACACTGAAGCTTTCTTT.

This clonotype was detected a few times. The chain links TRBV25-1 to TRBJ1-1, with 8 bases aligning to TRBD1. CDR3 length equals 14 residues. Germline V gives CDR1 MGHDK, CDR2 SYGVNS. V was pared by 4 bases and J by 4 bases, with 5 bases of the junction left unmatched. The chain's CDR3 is CASSVQGGITEAFF. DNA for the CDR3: TGTGCCAGCAGTGTACAGGGGGGTATCACTGAAGCTTTCTTT.

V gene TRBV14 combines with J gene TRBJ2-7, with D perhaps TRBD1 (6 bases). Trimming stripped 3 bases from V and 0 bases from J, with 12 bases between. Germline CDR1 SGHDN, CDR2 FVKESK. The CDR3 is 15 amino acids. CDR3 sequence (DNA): TGTGCCAGCAGCCACACCCGGGACAACTCCTACGAGCAGTACTTC. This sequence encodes CASSHTRDNSYEQYF.

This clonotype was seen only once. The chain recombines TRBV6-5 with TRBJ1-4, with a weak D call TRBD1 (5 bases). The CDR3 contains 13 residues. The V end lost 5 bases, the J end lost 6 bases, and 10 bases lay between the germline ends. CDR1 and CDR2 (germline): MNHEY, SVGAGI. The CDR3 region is CASSGGRDEKLFF. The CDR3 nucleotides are TGTGCCAGCAGTGGGGGACGGGATGAAAAACTGTTTTTT.

The CDR3 protein is CASSLVIRGGQGYEQYF. CDR3 nucleotide sequence: TGTGCCAGCAGCTTAGTCATCCGGGGGGGACAAGGATACGAGCAGTACTTC. V is TRBV7-2 and J is TRBJ2-7; 8 bases are a match to TRBD2. Germline V lookup: CDR1 SGHTA, CDR2 FQGNSA. The CDR3 loop spans 17 amino acids. V was clipped by 1 base and J by 4 bases; unmatched bases: 12. Full variable domain (missing parts from reference TRBV7-2 and TRBJ2-7): GAGVSQSPSNKVTEKGKDVELRCDPISGHTALYWYRQSLGQGLEFLIYFQGNSAPDKSGLPSDRFSAERTGGSVSTLTIQRTQQEDSAVYLCASSLVIRGGQGYEQYFGPGTRLTVT.

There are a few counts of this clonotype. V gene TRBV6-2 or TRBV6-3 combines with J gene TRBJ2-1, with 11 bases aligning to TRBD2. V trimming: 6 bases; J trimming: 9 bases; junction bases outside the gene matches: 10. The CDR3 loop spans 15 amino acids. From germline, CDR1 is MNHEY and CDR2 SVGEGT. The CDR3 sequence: CASRTLAGDTGEQFF. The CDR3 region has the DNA TGTGCCAGCAGGACACTAGCGGGGGATACTGGTGAGCAGTTCTTC.

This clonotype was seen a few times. The DNA for the CDR3 is TGTGCCACCAGTGATTTGGGACAGGGCAGTAGGGATACGCAGTATTTT. This encodes CATSDLGQGSRDTQYF. The chain recombines TRBV24-1 with TRBJ2-3, with 8 bases fitting TRBD1. V was clipped by 0 bases and J by 6 bases; unmatched bases: 7. This CDR3 is 16 amino acids long. Germline lookup yields CDR1 KGHDR and CDR2 SFDVKD.

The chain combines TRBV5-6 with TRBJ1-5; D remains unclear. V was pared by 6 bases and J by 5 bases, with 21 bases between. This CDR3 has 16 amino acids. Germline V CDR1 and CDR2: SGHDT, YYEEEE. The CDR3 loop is CASTSLKREWDQPQHF. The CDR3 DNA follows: TGTGCCAGCACTTCTCTTAAGAGGGAATGGGATCAGCCCCAGCATTTT.

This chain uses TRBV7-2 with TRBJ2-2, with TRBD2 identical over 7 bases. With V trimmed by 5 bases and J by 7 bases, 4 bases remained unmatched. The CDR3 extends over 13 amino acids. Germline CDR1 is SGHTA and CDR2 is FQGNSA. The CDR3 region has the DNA TGTGCCAGCAGCCCTCGGGGGGACGGGGAGCTGTTTTTT. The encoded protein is CASSPRGDGELFF.

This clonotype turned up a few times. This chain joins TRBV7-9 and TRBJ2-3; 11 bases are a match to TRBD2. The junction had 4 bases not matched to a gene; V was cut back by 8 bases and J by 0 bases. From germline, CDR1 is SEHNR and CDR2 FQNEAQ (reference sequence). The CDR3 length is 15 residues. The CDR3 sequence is CASGSSGGSTDTQYF. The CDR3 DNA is TGTGCCAGCGGCTCTAGCGGGGGGAGCACAGATACGCAGTATTTT.

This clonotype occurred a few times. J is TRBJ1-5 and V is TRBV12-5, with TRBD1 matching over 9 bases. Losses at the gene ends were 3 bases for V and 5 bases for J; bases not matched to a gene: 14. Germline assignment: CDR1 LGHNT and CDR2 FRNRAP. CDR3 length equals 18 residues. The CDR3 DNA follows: TGTGCTAGTGGTTTAAATCGAGACGGGACAGGGTTCTATCAGCCCCAGCATTTT. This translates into CASGLNRDGTGFYQPQHF.

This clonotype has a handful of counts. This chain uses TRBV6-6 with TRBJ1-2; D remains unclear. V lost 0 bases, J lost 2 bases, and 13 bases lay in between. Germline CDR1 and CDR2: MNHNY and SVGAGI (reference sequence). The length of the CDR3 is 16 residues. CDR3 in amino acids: CASSYSQLRTNYGYTF. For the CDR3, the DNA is TGTGCCAGCAGTTACTCGCAGTTAAGAACCAACTATGGCTACACCTTC.

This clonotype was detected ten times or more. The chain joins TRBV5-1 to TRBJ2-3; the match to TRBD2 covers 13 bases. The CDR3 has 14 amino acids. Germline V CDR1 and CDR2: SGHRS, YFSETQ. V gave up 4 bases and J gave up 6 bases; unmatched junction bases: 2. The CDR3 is CASSPGLAGDTQYF. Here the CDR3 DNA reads TGCGCCAGCAGCCCGGGACTAGCGGGGGATACGCAGTATTTT.